These T cell receptor beta chains were read from a single sample in a study of blood T cell repertoires in COVID-19. Data came from immunoSEQ multiplex PCR; TCRdb stores just in-frame clones and leaves some out. Of fewer than 200,000 clones in the sample, over 80% are singletons; the top ten hold roughly 8.1%. The specimen was peripheral blood. These receptors were collected from a woman in her seventies with acute or convalescent COVID-19. CDR3s include the opening cysteine and the closing phenylalanine or tryptophan. The D gene is left open where the match is weak. Size tells how often a clone was seen (once, few, many) or the class of an expanded clone, and some rows leave it out.

cdr3_aa: CASSLGQGVGEQFF
cdr3_nt: TGTGCCAGTAGTCTCGGACAGGGAGTTGGGGAGCAGTTCTTC
j_call: TRBJ2-1
v_call: TRBV19
d_call: TRBD1
clone_size: few

cdr3_aa: CSVGSGADTQYF
cdr3_nt: TGCAGCGTTGGCTCGGGAGCAGATACGCAGTATTTT
j_call: TRBJ2-3
v_call: TRBV29-1
d_call: .
clone_size: .

cdr3_aa: CASSKPDRNTEAFF
cdr3_nt: TGTGCCAGCAGTAAGCCGGACAGGAACACTGAAGCTTTCTTT
j_call: TRBJ1-1
v_call: TRBV6-2/TRBV6-3
d_call: .
clone_size: few

cdr3_aa: CASSSLAGGYNEQFF
cdr3_nt: TGTGCCAGCAGCTCGCTAGCGGGGGGGTACAATGAGCAGTTCTTC
j_call: TRBJ2-1
v_call: TRBV7-2
d_call: TRBD2
clone_size: .

cdr3_aa: CAWREVGELFF
cdr3_nt: TGTGCCTGGAGAGAGGTGGGGGAGCTGTTTTTT
j_call: TRBJ2-2
v_call: TRBV30
d_call: .
clone_size: .

cdr3_aa: CASSYSAETEAFF
cdr3_nt: TGTGCCAGCAGTTACTCGGCGGAAACTGAAGCTTTCTTT
j_call: TRBJ1-1
v_call: TRBV6-2/TRBV6-3
d_call: .
clone_size: .

cdr3_aa: CASSQDWGTSGGRGTDTQYF
cdr3_nt: TGTGCCAGCAGCCAAGACTGGGGGACTAGCGGGGGGCGCGGCACAGATACGCAGTATTTT
j_call: TRBJ2-3
v_call: TRBV3-1/TRBV3-2
d_call: TRBD2
clone_size: .

cdr3_aa: CASSSWTSGTYEQYF
cdr3_nt: TGTGCCAGCAGCTCCTGGACTAGCGGGACGTACGAGCAGTACTTC
j_call: TRBJ2-7
v_call: TRBV3-1/TRBV3-2
d_call: TRBD2
clone_size: once

cdr3_aa: CASSQGPSGLAGVPKEQYF
cdr3_nt: TGTGCCAGCAGCCAAGGACCATCGGGGCTAGCGGGTGTTCCTAAGGAGCAGTACTTC
j_call: TRBJ2-7
v_call: TRBV4-2
d_call: TRBD2
clone_size: .

cdr3_aa: CASSQEASGVTDTQYF
cdr3_nt: TGCGCCAGCAGCCAAGAGGCTAGCGGCGTAACAGATACGCAGTATTTT
j_call: TRBJ2-3
v_call: TRBV4-1
d_call: TRBD2
clone_size: .

cdr3_aa: CASSMPGHASPLSYNEQFF
cdr3_nt: TGTGCCAGCAGCATGCCGGGACATGCCTCCCCCCTCTCCTACAATGAGCAGTTCTTC
j_call: TRBJ2-1
v_call: TRBV9
d_call: .
clone_size: .

cdr3_aa: CASSRQGSSGANVLTF
cdr3_nt: TGTGCCAGCAGCCGACAGGGGAGCTCTGGGGCCAACGTCCTGACTTTC
j_call: TRBJ2-6
v_call: TRBV3-1/TRBV3-2
d_call: TRBD1
clone_size: once

cdr3_aa: CASSPRPGQSPLHF
cdr3_nt: TGTGCCAGCAGTCCCCGACCGGGACAGTCCCCCCTCCACTTT
j_call: TRBJ1-6
v_call: TRBV6-5
d_call: TRBD1
clone_size: few

cdr3_aa: CASSEYGQTGLIYGYTF
cdr3_nt: TGTGCCAGCAGTGAATACGGGCAGACAGGTTTAATCTATGGCTACACCTTC
j_call: TRBJ1-2
v_call: TRBV25-1
d_call: .
clone_size: .

cdr3_aa: CASSRKGEPQHF
cdr3_nt: TGTGCCAGCAGTCGAAAGGGGGAGCCCCAGCATTTT
j_call: TRBJ1-5
v_call: TRBV5-4
d_call: .
clone_size: .

cdr3_aa: CASSTQTWDRVGHEQFF
cdr3_nt: TGTGCCAGCAGCACCCAAACGTGGGACAGGGTTGGTCATGAGCAGTTCTTC
j_call: TRBJ2-1
v_call: TRBV7-9
d_call: TRBD1
clone_size: .

cdr3_aa: CASSLMNTEAFF
cdr3_nt: TGTGCCAGCAGTTTAATGAACACTGAAGCTTTCTTT
j_call: TRBJ1-1
v_call: TRBV6-6
d_call: .
clone_size: .